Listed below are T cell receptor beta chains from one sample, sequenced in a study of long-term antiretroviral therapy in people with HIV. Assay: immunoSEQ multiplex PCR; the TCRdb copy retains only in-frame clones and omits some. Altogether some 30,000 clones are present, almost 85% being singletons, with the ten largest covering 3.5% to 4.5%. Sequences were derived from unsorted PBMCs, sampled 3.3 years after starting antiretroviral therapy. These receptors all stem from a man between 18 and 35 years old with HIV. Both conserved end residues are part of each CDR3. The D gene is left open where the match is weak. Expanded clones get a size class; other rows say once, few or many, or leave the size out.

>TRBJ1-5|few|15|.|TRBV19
TGTGCCAGTAGTATTATGGACGGGAACAATCAGCCCCAGCATTTT
CASSIMDGNNQPQHF
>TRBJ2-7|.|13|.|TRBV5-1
TGCGCCAGCAACCGAGGGGGGCCCTACGAGCAGTACTTC
CASNRGGPYEQYF
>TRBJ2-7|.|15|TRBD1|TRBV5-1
TGCGCCAGCAGCTGGTGGACAGGGGGATCCTACGAGCAGTACTTC
CASSWWTGGSYEQYF
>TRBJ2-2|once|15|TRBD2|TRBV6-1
TGTGCCAGCAGGGGCCCTAGCGGGGGGGCCGGGGAGCTGTTTTTT
CASRGPSGGAGELFF
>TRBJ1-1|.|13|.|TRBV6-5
TGTGCCAGCCGATTGAGGGGGGGCGCTGAAGCTTTCTTT
CASRLRGGAEAFF
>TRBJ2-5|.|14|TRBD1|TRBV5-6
TGTGCCAGCAGCCGGACAGGGGGCCAAGAGACCCAGTACTTC
CASSRTGGQETQYF
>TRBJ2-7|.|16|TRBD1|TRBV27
TGTGCCAGCAGTTTGTCCGGACAGGAGCCGGGCTACGAGCAGTACTTC
CASSLSGQEPGYEQYF
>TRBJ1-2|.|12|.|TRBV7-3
TGTGCCAGCAGCTTATATGGGGAGGGCTACACCTTC
CASSLYGEGYTF
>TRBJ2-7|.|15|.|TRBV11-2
TGTGCCAGCAGCTTAGACGTGGGGGCCTCCTACGAGCAGTACTTC
CASSLDVGASYEQYF
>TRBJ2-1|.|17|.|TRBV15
TGTGCCACCAGCAGGGGGGTGGACCCTCTGCCCTACAATGAGCAGTTCTTC
CATSRGVDPLPYNEQFF
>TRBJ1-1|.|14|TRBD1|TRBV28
TGTGCCAGCAGTTTGTGGGGACAGAGGTTCGAAGCTTTCTTT
CASSLWGQRFEAFF
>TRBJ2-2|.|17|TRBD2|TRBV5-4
TGTGCCAGCAGCTTGGGGGGACTAGCGGGAGCCCCCGGGGAGCTGTTTTTT
CASSLGGLAGAPGELFF
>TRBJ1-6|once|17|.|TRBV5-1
TGCGCCAGCAGCTTGGTGGGACCGCCTTCCTATAATTCACCCCTCCACTTT
CASSLVGPPSYNSPLHF
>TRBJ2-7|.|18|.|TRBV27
TGTGCCAGCAGTTTAACGTTCCCACAGGGCAATATTTCCTACGAGCAGTACTTC
CASSLTFPQGNISYEQYF
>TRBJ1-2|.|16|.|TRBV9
TGTGCCAGCAGCGTAGGACGGGGGAGCCACGCCGGTGGCTACACCTTC
CASSVGRGSHAGGYTF
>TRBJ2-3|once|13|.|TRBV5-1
TGCGCCAGCAGCTTAAGCGGCGCAGATACGCAGTATTTT
CASSLSGADTQYF
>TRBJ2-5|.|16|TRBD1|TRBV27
TGTGCCAGCAGTTTAAAGGGGGCATTGTCCAAAGAGACCCAGTACTTC
CASSLKGALSKETQYF
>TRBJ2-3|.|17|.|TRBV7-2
TGTGCCAGCAGCTTAGTGGGCAGGTTACGGGGCACAGATACGCAGTATTTT
CASSLVGRLRGTDTQYF
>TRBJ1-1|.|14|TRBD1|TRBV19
TGTGCCAGTAGGCAGACAGGGGCAGGAACTGAAGCTTTCTTT
CASRQTGAGTEAFF
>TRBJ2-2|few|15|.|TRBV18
TGTGCCAGCTCACCGGGCCAGCCGAACACCGGGGAGCTGTTTTTT
CASSPGQPNTGELFF
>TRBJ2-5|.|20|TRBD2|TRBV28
TGTGCCAGCAGTCCTAATATACTAGCGGGGGGGCTAGGCGCCCAAGAGACCCAGTACTTC
CASSPNILAGGLGAQETQYF
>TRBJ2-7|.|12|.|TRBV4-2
TGTGCCAGCAGCCACGGTAGGGACGAGCAGTACTTC
CASSHGRDEQYF
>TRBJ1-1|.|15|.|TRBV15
TGTGCCACCAGCAAAAGAATTAGGGTGGACACTGAAGCTTTCTTT
CATSKRIRVDTEAFF
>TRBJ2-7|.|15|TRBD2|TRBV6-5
TGTGCCAGCAGTTACTCCGGGAGGGTTGGGAACGAGCAGTACTTC
CASSYSGRVGNEQYF
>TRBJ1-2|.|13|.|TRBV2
TGTGCCAGCAGTGACGGATCTAACTATGGCTACACCTTC
CASSDGSNYGYTF
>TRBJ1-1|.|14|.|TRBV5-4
TGTGCCAGCAGCTGGGGACCGAGTAACACTGAAGCTTTCTTT
CASSWGPSNTEAFF
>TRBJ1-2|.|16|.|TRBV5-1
TGCGCCAGCAGCTTGGCGGGATCCCCTCCTAACTATGGCTACACCTTC
CASSLAGSPPNYGYTF
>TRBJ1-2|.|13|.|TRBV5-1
TGCGCCAGCAGCTTGGGTAAGGCCTATGGCTACACCTTC
CASSLGKAYGYTF
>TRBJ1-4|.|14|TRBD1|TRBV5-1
TGCGCCAGCAGCTCCGACAGGGACTTCGAAAAACTGTTTTTT
CASSSDRDFEKLFF
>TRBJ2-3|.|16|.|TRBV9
TGTGCCAGCAGCGTAGGGGCAGGAGGACCTACAGATACGCAGTATTTT
CASSVGAGGPTDTQYF
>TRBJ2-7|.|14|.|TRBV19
TGTGCCAGTAGTCGCGCCTGGGACTTCTACGAGCAGTACTTC
CASSRAWDFYEQYF
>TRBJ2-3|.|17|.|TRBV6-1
TGTGCCAGCAGTGGCCGAGGGAACGCCTGGAACACAGATACGCAGTATTTT
CASSGRGNAWNTDTQYF
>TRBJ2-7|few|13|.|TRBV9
TGTGCCAGCAGCGGCAGGGGTTCCATTGAGCAGTACTTC
CASSGRGSIEQYF
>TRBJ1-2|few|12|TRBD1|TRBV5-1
TGCGCCAGCAGCATCGGGACAGTCGGCTACACCTTC
CASSIGTVGYTF
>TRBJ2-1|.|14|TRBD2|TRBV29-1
TGCAGCGTTGCGGCGGCGGGGGTATTTCATGAGCAGTTCTTC
CSVAAAGVFHEQFF
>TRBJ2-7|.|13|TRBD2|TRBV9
TGTGCCAGCAGCCAAGGACTAGCGAACGAGCAGTACTTC
CASSQGLANEQYF
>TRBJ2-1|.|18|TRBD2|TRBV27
TGTGCCAGCAGCCCCGTGGGTAGCGGGAGGGGGGCCTACAATGAGCAGTTCTTC
CASSPVGSGRGAYNEQFF